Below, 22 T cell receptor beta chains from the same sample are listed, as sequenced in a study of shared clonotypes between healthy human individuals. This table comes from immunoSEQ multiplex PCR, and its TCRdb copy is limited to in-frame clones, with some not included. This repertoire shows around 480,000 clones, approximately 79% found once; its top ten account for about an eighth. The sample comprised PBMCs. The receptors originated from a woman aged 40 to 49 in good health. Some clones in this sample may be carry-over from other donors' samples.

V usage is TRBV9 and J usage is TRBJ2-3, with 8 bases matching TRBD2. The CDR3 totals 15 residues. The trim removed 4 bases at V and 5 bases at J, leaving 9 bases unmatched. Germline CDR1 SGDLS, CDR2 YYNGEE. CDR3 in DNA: TGTGCCAGCAGCTCCGGGGGGGGACTGGGAGATACGCAGTATTTT. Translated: CASSSGGGLGDTQYF.

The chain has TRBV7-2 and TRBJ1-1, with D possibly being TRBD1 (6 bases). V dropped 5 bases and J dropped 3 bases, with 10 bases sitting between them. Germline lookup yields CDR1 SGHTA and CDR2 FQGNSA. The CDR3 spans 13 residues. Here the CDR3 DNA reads TGTGCCAGCAGCCGACGGACAGACACTGAAGCTTTCTTT. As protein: CASSRRTDTEAFF.

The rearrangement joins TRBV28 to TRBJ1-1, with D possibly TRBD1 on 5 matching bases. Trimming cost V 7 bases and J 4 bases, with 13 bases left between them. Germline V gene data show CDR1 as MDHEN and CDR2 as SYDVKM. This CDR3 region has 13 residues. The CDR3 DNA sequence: TGTGCCAGCAACCGTTATGGGGGCACTGAAGCTTTCTTT. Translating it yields CASNRYGGTEAFF.

CDR3 in DNA: TGTGCCAGCAGCTCCGGGCCGGGAAGCTACGAGCAGTACTTC. Amino acids: CASSSGPGSYEQYF. V gene TRBV7-2 combines with J gene TRBJ2-7; D is possibly TRBD2 (5 bases). V was shortened by 4 bases and J by 3 bases, with 13 bases between the two germline ends. Germline assignment: CDR1 SGHTA and CDR2 FQGNSA. The length of the CDR3 is 14 residues.

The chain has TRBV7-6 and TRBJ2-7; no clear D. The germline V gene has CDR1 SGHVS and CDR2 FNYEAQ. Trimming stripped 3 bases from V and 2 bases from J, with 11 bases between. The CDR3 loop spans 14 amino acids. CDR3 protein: CASSLVGSTYEQYF. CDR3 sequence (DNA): TGTGCCAGCAGCTTGGTGGGTTCAACCTACGAGCAGTACTTC.

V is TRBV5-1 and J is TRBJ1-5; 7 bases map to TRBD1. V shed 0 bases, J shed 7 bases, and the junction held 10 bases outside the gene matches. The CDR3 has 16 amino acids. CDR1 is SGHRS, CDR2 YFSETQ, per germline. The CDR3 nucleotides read TGCGCCAGCAGCTTGGGGGACTTTCAGGGGGGCCAGCCCCAGCATTTT. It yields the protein CASSLGDFQGGQPQHF.

The CDR3 DNA reads TGTGCCTGGAAAAAGGGCAGCTACGAGCAGTACTTC. It codes for CAWKKGSYEQYF. V and J are TRBV30 and TRBJ2-7; D unresolved. Trimming stripped 4 bases from V and 3 bases from J, with 10 bases between. The V gene's germline CDR1 is GTSNPN and CDR2 SVGIG (reference sequence). The CDR3 contains 12 residues.

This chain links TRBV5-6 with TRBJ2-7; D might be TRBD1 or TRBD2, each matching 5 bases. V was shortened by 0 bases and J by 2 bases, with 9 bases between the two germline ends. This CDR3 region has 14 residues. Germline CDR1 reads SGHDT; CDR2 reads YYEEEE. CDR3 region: CASSLVGGTYEQYF. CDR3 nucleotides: TGTGCCAGCAGCTTGGTTGGGGGAACCTACGAGCAGTACTTC. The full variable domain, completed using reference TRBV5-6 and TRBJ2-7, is DAGVTQSPTHLIKTRGQQVTLRCSPKSGHDTVSWYQQALGQGPQFIFQYYEEEERQRGNFPDRFSGHQFPNYSSELNVNALLLGDSALYLCASSLVGGTYEQYFGPGTRLTVT.

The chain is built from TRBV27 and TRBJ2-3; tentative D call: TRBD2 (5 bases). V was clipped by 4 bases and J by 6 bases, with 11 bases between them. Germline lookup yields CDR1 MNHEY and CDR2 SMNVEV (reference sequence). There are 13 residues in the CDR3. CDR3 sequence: CASSWFGVDTQYF. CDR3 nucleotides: TGTGCCAGCAGTTGGTTCGGGGTGGATACGCAGTATTTT.

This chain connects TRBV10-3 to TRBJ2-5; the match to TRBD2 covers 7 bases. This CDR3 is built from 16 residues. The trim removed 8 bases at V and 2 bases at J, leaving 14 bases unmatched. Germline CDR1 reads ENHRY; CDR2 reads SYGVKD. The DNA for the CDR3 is TGTGCCATCCGGAGCGGGGCGGGAACTCCACAAGAGACCCAGTACTTC. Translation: CAIRSGAGTPQETQYF.

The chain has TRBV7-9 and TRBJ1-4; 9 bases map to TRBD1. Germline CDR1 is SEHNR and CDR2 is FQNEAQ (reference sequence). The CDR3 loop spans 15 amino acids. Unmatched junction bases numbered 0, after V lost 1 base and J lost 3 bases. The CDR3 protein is CASSLGTGANEKLFF. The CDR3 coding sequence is TGTGCCAGCAGCTTAGGGACAGGGGCTAATGAAAAACTGTTTTTT.

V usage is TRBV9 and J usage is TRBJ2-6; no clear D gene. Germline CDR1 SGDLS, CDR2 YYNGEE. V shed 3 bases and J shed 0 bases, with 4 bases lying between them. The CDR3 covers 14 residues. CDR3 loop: CASSDVSGANVLTF. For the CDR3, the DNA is TGTGCCAGCAGCGATGTCTCTGGGGCCAACGTCCTGACTTTC.

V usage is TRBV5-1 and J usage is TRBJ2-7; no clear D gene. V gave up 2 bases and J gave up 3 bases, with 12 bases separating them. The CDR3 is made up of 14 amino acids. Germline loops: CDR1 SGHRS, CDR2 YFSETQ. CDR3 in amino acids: CASSFSGQDYEQYF. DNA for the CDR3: TGCGCCAGCAGCTTCTCCGGCCAAGACTACGAGCAGTACTTC.

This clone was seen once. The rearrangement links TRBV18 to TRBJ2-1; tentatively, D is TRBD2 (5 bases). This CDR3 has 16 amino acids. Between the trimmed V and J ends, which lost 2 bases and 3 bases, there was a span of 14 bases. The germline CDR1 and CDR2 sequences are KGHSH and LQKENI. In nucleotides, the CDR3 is TGTGCCAGCTCACCAGGGAGAGCCCTAGGCTACAATGAGCAGTTCTTC. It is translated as CASSPGRALGYNEQFF.

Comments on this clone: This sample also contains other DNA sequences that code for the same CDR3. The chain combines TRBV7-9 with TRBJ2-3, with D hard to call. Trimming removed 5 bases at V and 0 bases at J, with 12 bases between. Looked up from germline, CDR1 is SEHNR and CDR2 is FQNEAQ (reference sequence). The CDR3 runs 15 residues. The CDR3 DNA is TGTGCCAGCAGCCCCGATGAGAGTAGCACAGATACGCAGTATTTT. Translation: CASSPDESSTDTQYF. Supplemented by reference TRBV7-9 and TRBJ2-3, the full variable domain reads DTGVSQNPRHKITKRGQNVTFRCDPISEHNRLYWYRQTLGQGPEFLTYFQNEAQLEKSRLLSDRFSAERPKGSFSTLEIQRTEQGDSAMYLCASSPDESSTDTQYFGPGTRLTVL.

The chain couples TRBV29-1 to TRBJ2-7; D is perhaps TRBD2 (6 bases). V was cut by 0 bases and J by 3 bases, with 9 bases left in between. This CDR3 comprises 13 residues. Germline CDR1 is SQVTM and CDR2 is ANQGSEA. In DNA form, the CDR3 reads TGCAGCGTTGAAGAGGACGGGGGCTACGAGCAGTACTTC. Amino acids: CSVEEDGGYEQYF.

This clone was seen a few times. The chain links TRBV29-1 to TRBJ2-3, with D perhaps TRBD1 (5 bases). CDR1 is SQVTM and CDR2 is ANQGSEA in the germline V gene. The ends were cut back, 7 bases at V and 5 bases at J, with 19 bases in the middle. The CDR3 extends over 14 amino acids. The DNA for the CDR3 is TGCAGCGGGGCGACGAACAGGAGAGGAGATACGCAGTATTTT. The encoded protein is CSGATNRRGDTQYF.

The DNA for the CDR3 is TGTGCCAGCAGCTGGGACAGGGGGCTCGAGCAGTACTTC. It codes for CASSWDRGLEQYF. The V call is TRBV27, the J call TRBJ2-7; 12 bases match TRBD1. This CDR3 contains 13 residues. CDR1 and CDR2 (germline): MNHEY, SMNVEV (reference sequence). V trimming: 6 bases; J trimming: 6 bases; junction bases outside the gene matches: 3.

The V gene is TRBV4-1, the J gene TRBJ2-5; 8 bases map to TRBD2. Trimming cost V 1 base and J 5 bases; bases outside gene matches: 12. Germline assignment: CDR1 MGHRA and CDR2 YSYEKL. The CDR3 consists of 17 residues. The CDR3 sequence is CASSQARSSGAEETQYF. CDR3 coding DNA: TGCGCCAGCAGCCAAGCGAGGAGTAGCGGGGCGGAGGAGACCCAGTACTTC.

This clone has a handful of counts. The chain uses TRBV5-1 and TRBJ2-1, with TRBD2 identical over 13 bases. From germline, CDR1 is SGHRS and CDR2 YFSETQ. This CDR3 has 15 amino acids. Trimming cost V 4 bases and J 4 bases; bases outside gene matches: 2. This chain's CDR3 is CASSRGLAGYNEQFF. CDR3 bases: TGCGCCAGCAGCAGGGGACTAGCGGGGTACAATGAGCAGTTCTTC.

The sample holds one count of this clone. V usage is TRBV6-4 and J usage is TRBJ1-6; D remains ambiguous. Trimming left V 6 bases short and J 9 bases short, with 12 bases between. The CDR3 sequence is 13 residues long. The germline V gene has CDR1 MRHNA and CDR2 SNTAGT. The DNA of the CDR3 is TGTGCCAGCAGCGAAGGAGTGGGTTCACCCCTCCACTTT. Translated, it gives CASSEGVGSPLHF.

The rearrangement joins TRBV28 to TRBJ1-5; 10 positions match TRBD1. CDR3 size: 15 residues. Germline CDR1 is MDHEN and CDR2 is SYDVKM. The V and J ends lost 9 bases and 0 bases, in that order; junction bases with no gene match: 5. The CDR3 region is CASRQGALSNQPQHF. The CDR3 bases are TGTGCCAGTCGACAGGGGGCGCTTAGCAATCAGCCCCAGCATTTT.